Below are 2 T cell receptor beta chains sequenced from a single sample in a study of T cells in Graves' hyperthyroidism and ophthalmopathy. There were TCR beta CDR3 regions amplified from RNA transcripts. During a first-round RT-PCR of the TCR CDR3, the HTBI primer set was used. TCRdb re-called the multiplex PCR reads with MiXCR, one entry per CDR3 protein. There are over 400,000 distinct CDR3 sequences in the sample; 14% to 15% occur only once, and under 15% lies in the top ten. Sequenced sample: blood. All receptors derive from a man between 18 and 29 years old with Graves' ophthalmopathy.

This clonotype was detected many times. This rearrangement joins TRBV29-1 to TRBJ2-3; TRBD2 matches 7 bases. The CDR3 has 16 residues. Germline V gene sequence: CDR1 SQVTM, CDR2 ANQGSEA. J gave up 5 bases and V 6 bases, and 17 bases lay outside the gene matches. The CDR3 protein is CSVRPGREKGLDTQYF. CDR3 nucleotides: TGCAGCGTGAGGCCCGGGCGGGAGAAGGGCCTAGATACGCAGTATTTT.

This clonotype was seen only a few times. This rearrangement joins TRBV7-9 to TRBJ1-1; weak D call: TRBD1 (6 bases). Germline CDR1 reads SEHNR; CDR2 reads FQNEAQ (reference sequence). This CDR3 comprises 12 residues. The V gene lost 5 bases and the J gene lost 11 bases, with 15 bases spanning the gap. For the CDR3, the DNA is TGTGCCAGCAGCCATGAGACAGGTGGGGCTTTCTTT. This encodes CASSHETGGAFF.